The 26 T cell receptor beta chains below were found in one sample sequenced in a study of early stage breast cancer tumors. Data came from immunoSEQ multiplex PCR; TCRdb stores just in-frame clones and leaves some out. Of around 28,000 clones listed, about 70% were seen once; the top ten hold 33%. Sequenced: blood. These receptors came from a person in their fifties or sixties with breast cancer.

This chain joins TRBV14 and TRBJ2-5; D ambiguous. V lost 0 bases to trimming and J lost 2 bases, with 10 bases between them. CDR1 and CDR2 from the germline V gene are SGHDN and FVKESK. This CDR3 has 15 residues. The CDR3 coding sequence is TGTGCCAGCAGCCAAGAGTCACAGCTACAAGAGACCCAGTACTTC. This encodes CASSQESQLQETQYF.

This clone showed up just a few times. V and J are TRBV11-2 and TRBJ2-5; 7 nucleotides match TRBD1. Germline V lookup: CDR1 SGHAT, CDR2 FQNNGV. The CDR3 consists of 16 residues. The trim removed 1 base at V and 4 bases at J, leaving 9 bases unmatched. CDR3 coding DNA: TGTGCCAGCAGCTTAGGACAGGGTCGGGATGTAGAGACCCAGTACTTC. Translating gives CASSLGQGRDVETQYF.

The J gene is TRBJ2-7, the V gene TRBV19; 7 bases are a match to TRBD2. This CDR3 has 16 amino acids. The germline gives CDR1 LNHDA, CDR2 SQIVND (reference sequence). V shed 3 bases, J shed 4 bases, and the junction held 12 bases outside the gene matches. The CDR3 bases are TGTGCCAGTAGTATGGCTGGCGGGAGCCCCAAATACGAGCAGTACTTC. Amino acids: CASSMAGGSPKYEQYF.

The rearrangement links TRBV6-6 to TRBJ2-5; 8 positions match TRBD2. The CDR3 is 15 amino acids. V lost 2 bases and J lost 1; bases outside the gene matches: 3. CDR1 and CDR2 (germline): MNHNY, SVGAGI (reference sequence). The CDR3 DNA follows: TGTGCCAGCAGTTACGAGCGGGGGTTCCAAGAGACCCAGTACTTC. Residues: CASSYERGFQETQYF.

This clone showed up just a few times. This chain joins TRBV10-3 and TRBJ1-1, with a possible D match to TRBD1 (6 bases). Germline CDR1 ENHRY, CDR2 SYGVKD. Trimming removed 5 bases from V and 4 bases from J, with 20 bases in between. The CDR3 is 16 amino acids. DNA of the CDR3: TGTGCCATCAGTATCGGCATCACAGGGAGAGGCACTGAAGCTTTCTTT. Residues: CAISIGITGRGTEAFF.

The chain employs TRBV5-1 and TRBJ2-2, with TRBD1 matching 10 bases. This CDR3 is built from 14 residues. Germline CDR1 and CDR2: SGHRS and YFSETQ. After removal of 6 bases from V and 5 bases from J, the junction contained 4 bases not matched to a gene. The CDR3 region has the DNA TGCGCCAGCATGGACAGGGGGTCGACCGGGGAGCTGTTTTTT. This codes for CASMDRGSTGELFF.

The sample holds a few counts of this clone. V usage is TRBV7-3 and J usage is TRBJ2-7; D is unclear. CDR1 and CDR2 from the germline V gene are SGHTA and FQGTGA. Trimming removed 1 base at V and 3 bases at J, with 7 bases between. CDR3 length: 13 residues. CDR3 sequence: CASSLSADYEQYF. Written as DNA, the CDR3 is TGTGCCAGCAGCTTAAGTGCGGACTACGAGCAGTACTTC.

J is TRBJ2-7 and V is TRBV7-3, with 9 bases matching TRBD2. CDR3 length: 16 residues. Germline values: CDR1 SGHTA, CDR2 FQGTGA. The V and J ends lost 5 bases and 2 bases, in that order; junction bases with no gene match: 10. The CDR3 DNA follows: TGTGCCAGCAGCACCGATAGCGGGAGTGGGACCTACGAGCAGTACTTC. It yields the protein CASSTDSGSGTYEQYF.

This clone was seen just once. V is TRBV5-1 and J is TRBJ2-5; D is ambiguous. The germline V gene has CDR1 SGHRS and CDR2 YFSETQ. This CDR3 spans 14 amino acids. Between the trimmed V and J ends, which lost 5 bases and 2 bases, there was a span of 13 bases. The CDR3 is CASSLQAVQETQYF. DNA for the CDR3: TGCGCCAGCAGTCTGCAGGCAGTACAAGAGACCCAGTACTTC.

The chain carries TRBV6-6 and TRBJ1-3; D possibly corresponds to TRBD1 (6 bases). CDR1 is MNHNY and CDR2 is SVGAGI in the germline V gene (reference sequence). Trimming shortened V by 7 bases and J by 0 bases, and 16 bases separated the two germline ends. CDR3 length: 16 residues. In DNA, the CDR3 is TGTGCCAGCACCACCAACACAGGGATCTCTGGAAACACCATATATTTT. Protein product: CASTTNTGISGNTIYF.

The genes are TRBV14 and TRBJ2-3; no reliable D call. The CDR3 contains 15 residues. Germline CDR1 and CDR2: SGHDN and FVKESK. Trimming removed 4 bases from V and 6 bases from J, with 17 bases in between. The CDR3 protein is CASSPKGHRSDTQYF. The DNA of the CDR3 is TGTGCCAGCAGCCCGAAGGGTCACCGTTCTGATACGCAGTATTTT.

The chain has TRBV7-2 and TRBJ2-3, with D unclear. The CDR3 extends over 13 amino acids. Trimming left V 1 base short and J 4 bases short, with 6 bases between. The germline CDR1 and CDR2 sequences are SGHTA and FQGNSA. The CDR3 reads CASSLDSSDTQYF. The CDR3 DNA reads as TGTGCCAGCAGCTTAGACTCCTCAGATACGCAGTATTTT.

This clone was found once. The chain has TRBV6-6 and TRBJ2-7, with D unresolved. This CDR3 is built from 12 residues. Germline CDR1 and CDR2: MNHNY and SVGAGI (reference sequence). Trimming left V 5 bases short and J 6 bases short, with 11 bases between. The CDR3 nucleotides read TGTGCCAGCAGTCCTACCCCTTCCGAGCAGTACTTC. Encoded protein: CASSPTPSEQYF.

This clone occurred a few times. V gene TRBV7-2 combines with J gene TRBJ1-5; 7 positions agree with TRBD1. Germline V gene lookup returns CDR1 SGHTA and CDR2 FQGNSA. With V trimmed by 8 bases and J by 2 bases, 15 bases remained unmatched. The CDR3 spans 17 residues. The CDR3 reads CASSQGPRYGRNQPQHF. The CDR3 DNA reads TGTGCCAGCTCACAGGGGCCGCGGTATGGTCGCAATCAGCCCCAGCATTTT.

This sequence joins TRBV5-1 and TRBJ2-5, with D possibly matching TRBD2 (5 bases). The V end lost 4 bases, the J end lost 2 bases, and 15 bases lay between the germline ends. The CDR3 is 15 residues long. Germline V gene lookup returns CDR1 SGHRS and CDR2 YFSETQ. The CDR3 DNA reads TGCGCCAGCAGCCCCTACTACGGGGTTCAAGAGACCCAGTACTTC. This gives the protein CASSPYYGVQETQYF.

This rearrangement joins TRBV7-9 to TRBJ2-1, with 10 nucleotides matching TRBD2. Germline CDR1 is SEHNR and CDR2 is FQNEAQ (reference sequence). This CDR3 spans 14 amino acids. J lost 8 bases, V lost 4 bases, and 5 bases had no gene match. The CDR3 DNA reads TGTGCCAGCAGCTCGGGACTAGCGTGGTATGAGCAGTTCTTC. It is translated as CASSSGLAWYEQFF. Variable domain in full (rest from reference TRBV7-9 and TRBJ2-1): DTGVSQNPRHKITKRGQNVTFRCDPISEHNRLYWYRQTLGQGPEFLTYFQNEAQLEKSRLLSDRFSAERPKGSFSTLEIQRTEQGDSAMYLCASSSGLAWYEQFFGPGTRLTVL.

The count of this clone is one. The J gene is TRBJ2-7, the V gene TRBV27; 9 nucleotides agree with TRBD1. The trim removed 6 bases at V and 5 bases at J, leaving 11 bases unmatched. Germline assignment: CDR1 MNHEY and CDR2 SMNVEV (reference sequence). This CDR3 contains 15 residues. CDR3 sequence (DNA): TGTGCCAGCAGATCCGACACAGGGGGCGCGAACGAGCAGTACTTC. Encoded protein: CASRSDTGGANEQYF.

The chain is built from TRBV4-2 and TRBJ1-2; 9 bases fit TRBD1. The CDR3 runs to 16 residues. In germline, CDR1 is LGHNA, CDR2 YNFKEQ. V lost 4 bases and J lost 4; bases outside the gene matches: 10. CDR3 sequence (DNA): TGTGCCAGCAGCCCCGATCCGGGACAGGGTGGCTATGGCTACACCTTC. This sequence encodes CASSPDPGQGGYGYTF.

This clone was found a few times. This chain connects TRBV19 to TRBJ1-2; possibly TRBD1 for D (5 bases). The CDR3 has 14 amino acids. The V end was cut by 3 bases, the J end by 6 bases, with 14 bases between. Germline values: CDR1 LNHDA, CDR2 SQIVND (reference sequence). For the CDR3, the DNA is TGTGCCAGTAGTATCCTCGCGCAGGGCGATGGCTACACCTTC. Protein: CASSILAQGDGYTF.

The rearrangement links TRBV11-3 to TRBJ2-7, with D possibly TRBD1 on 6 matching bases. CDR3 length: 13 amino acids. The ends were cut back, 1 base at V and 7 bases at J, with 11 bases in the middle. Germline CDR1 is SGHNT and CDR2 is YENEEA. The chain's CDR3 is CASSLGRGREQYF. The CDR3 bases are TGTGCCAGCAGCTTAGGCAGGGGCAGAGAGCAGTACTTC.

This chain connects TRBV7-9 to TRBJ2-3; D not resolved. CDR1 is SEHNR, CDR2 FQNEAQ, per germline (reference sequence). V was trimmed by 5 bases and J by 2 bases, leaving 20 bases between them. The CDR3 is 17 residues long. CDR3 nucleotides: TGTGCCAGCAGCCCTCCGGTGACCGGGCGGTTCACAGATACGCAGTATTTT. This sequence encodes CASSPPVTGRFTDTQYF. Together with reference TRBV7-9 and TRBJ2-3, the CDR3 gives the full variable domain: DTGVSQNPRHKITKRGQNVTFRCDPISEHNRLYWYRQTLGQGPEFLTYFQNEAQLEKSRLLSDRFSAERPKGSFSTLEIQRTEQGDSAMYLCASSPPVTGRFTDTQYFGPGTRLTVL.

The chain is built from TRBV19 and TRBJ1-4; no firm D call. The ends were cut back, 8 bases at V and 0 bases at J, with 13 bases in the middle. CDR3 length: 15 amino acids. Germline lookup yields CDR1 LNHDA and CDR2 SQIVND (reference sequence). CDR3 residues: CASGIRTTTNEKLFF. The CDR3 DNA follows: TGTGCCAGTGGGATTCGGACCACAACTAATGAAAAACTGTTTTTT.

The chain uses TRBV2 and TRBJ1-2; TRBD1 agrees at 8 bases. Trimming at V came to 8 bases and at J to 8 bases, leaving 10 bases not matched to a gene. Germline assignment: CDR1 SNHLY and CDR2 FYNNEI. This CDR3 has 13 residues. The CDR3 DNA reads as TGTGCCAGCGAAACCGGACAGGGACGCGGCTACACCTTC. It translates to CASETGQGRGYTF.

The V call is TRBV18, the J call TRBJ2-1; 7 bases map to TRBD2. The germline gives CDR1 KGHSH, CDR2 LQKENI. CDR3 length equals 16 residues. J lost 0 bases, V lost 4 bases, and 6 bases had no gene match. The CDR3 DNA reads as TGTGCCAGCTCACTCTACCCGGGAGGCTCCTACAATGAGCAGTTCTTC. It specifies CASSLYPGGSYNEQFF. The whole variable domain, filled in from reference TRBV18 and TRBJ2-1, reads NAGVMQNPRHLVRRRGQEARLRCSPMKGHSHVYWYRQLPEEGLKFMVYLQKENIIDESGMPKERFSAEFPKEGPSILRIQQVVRGDSAAYFCASSLYPGGSYNEQFFGPGTRLTVL.

V is TRBV5-5 and J is TRBJ2-1; 14 bases line up with TRBD2. In germline, CDR1 is SGHKS, CDR2 YYEKEE (reference sequence). The CDR3 sequence is 14 residues long. V trimming: 6 bases; J trimming: 7 bases; junction bases outside the gene matches: 3. The CDR3 loop is CASKGLAGVNEQFF. CDR3 nucleotide sequence: TGTGCCAGCAAGGGACTAGCGGGAGTTAATGAGCAGTTCTTC.

V is TRBV27 and J is TRBJ2-1; D remains ambiguous. Germline lookup yields CDR1 MNHEY and CDR2 SMNVEV (reference sequence). The V gene lost 3 bases and the J gene lost 8 bases, with 14 bases spanning the gap. The CDR3 runs to 14 residues. CDR3 nucleotide sequence: TGTGCCAGCAGTTTGCAAGGTAGAATCGATGAGCAGTTCTTC. Translating it yields CASSLQGRIDEQFF.